The 27 T cell receptor beta chains below come from one sample, sequenced in a study of T cell repertoires in cytomegalovirus infection. TCRdb re-derived calls from the reads in MiXCR, one entry per CDR3 protein. The table shows roughly 130,000 distinct CDR3 sequences, with around 25% occurring only once. Their target antigens are unknown. The specimen sequenced was PBMCs, sequenced either directly or after in vitro stimulation (not recorded which). These receptor sequences come from a human donor in good health (CMV status not recorded). Some clones in this sample may be carry-over from other donors' samples.

CDR3 DNA sequence: TGTGCCAGCACATCGCAAAGAGGGTACTCGATTTTCCAAGAGACCCAGTACTTC. This codes for CASTSQRGYSIFQETQYF. The V and J genes are TRBV6-1 and TRBJ2-5, with a tentative D call TRBD2 (5 bases). The V gene's germline CDR1 is MNHNS and CDR2 SASEGT. V was clipped by 7 bases and J by 1 base, with 25 bases between them. The CDR3 has 18 amino acids.

Points on this clonotype: A much larger clone differs from this one at a single base, so this may be a read error. The genes are TRBV7-2 and TRBJ2-3; D is perhaps TRBD1 or TRBD2 (5 bases each). V gave up 7 bases and J gave up 6 bases, with 11 bases separating them. CDR1 SGHTA and CDR2 FQGNSA come from the germline V gene. The CDR3 spans 12 residues. CDR3 region: CASTLWGDTQYF. The CDR3 nucleotides read TGTGCCAGCACCCTATGGGGGGATACGCAGTATTTT.

The chain uses TRBV7-9 and TRBJ1-1; D call uncertain. Germline CDR1 is SEHNR and CDR2 is FQNEAQ (reference sequence). V was trimmed by 2 bases and J by 1 base, leaving 11 bases between them. The CDR3 runs 15 residues. In DNA form, the CDR3 reads TGTGCCAGCAGCTTAATTAAGGCAAGGAACACTGAAGCTTTCTTT. Protein: CASSLIKARNTEAFF. Variable domain in full (rest from reference TRBV7-9 and TRBJ1-1): DTGVSQNPRHKITKRGQNVTFRCDPISEHNRLYWYRQTLGQGPEFLTYFQNEAQLEKSRLLSDRFSAERPKGSFSTLEIQRTEQGDSAMYLCASSLIKARNTEAFFGQGTRLTVV.

The CDR3 nucleotides are TGTGCCAGCAGTGAAGAGGCAGGGGAAAAACTGTTTTTT. As protein: CASSEEAGEKLFF. The chain joins TRBV2 to TRBJ1-4; D may be TRBD1 (5 bases). The V gene lost 1 base and the J gene lost 8 bases, with 8 bases spanning the gap. The length of the CDR3 is 13 residues. Germline-derived CDR1 and CDR2 are SNHLY and FYNNEI.

The chain links TRBV19 to TRBJ2-3, with 11 bases identical to TRBD2. The CDR3 has 15 amino acids. In germline, CDR1 is LNHDA, CDR2 SQIVND (reference sequence). Trimming removed 8 bases from V and 2 bases from J; junction bases left unmatched: 6. The CDR3 loop reads CASSGLAVLTDTQYF. CDR3 DNA sequence: TGTGCCAGTTCGGGACTAGCGGTTCTCACAGATACGCAGTATTTT.

This clonotype was detected only a few times. The rearrangement joins TRBV5-1 to TRBJ2-3, with D perhaps matching TRBD2 (6 bases). V gave up 0 bases and J gave up 14 bases, with 19 bases separating them. The germline CDR1 and CDR2 sequences are SGHRS and YFSETQ. The CDR3 covers 14 residues. CDR3 sequence (DNA): TGCGCCAGCAGCTTGGGGCAGGAGGGCTCCGGGCGGTATTTT. It yields the protein CASSLGQEGSGRYF.

This clonotype was found many times. This chain uses TRBV7-2 with TRBJ2-3; D is ambiguous. CDR1 and CDR2 from the germline V gene are SGHTA and FQGNSA. CDR3 length: 11 amino acids. Trimming removed 6 bases at V and 9 bases at J, with 10 bases between. The CDR3 DNA is TGTGCCAGCAGGAAAGAGGAAACGCAGTATTTT. It specifies CASRKEETQYF.

The sample holds a few counts of this clonotype. This chain connects TRBV11-3 to TRBJ2-1; 8 bases are a match to TRBD2. Germline CDR1 is SGHNT and CDR2 is YENEEA. V dropped 1 base and J dropped 7; count of bases not matched to a gene: 6. The CDR3 is 15 residues long. This CDR3 is CASSLGPGRVNEQFF. CDR3 nucleotides: TGTGCCAGCAGCTTAGGTCCCGGGAGGGTAAATGAGCAGTTCTTC. Full variable domain (rest looked up from reference TRBV11-3 and TRBJ2-1): EAGVVQSPRYKIIEKKQPVAFWCNPISGHNTLYWYLQNLGQGPELLIRYENEEAVDDSQLPKDRFSAERLKGVDSTLKIQPAELGDSAVYLCASSLGPGRVNEQFFGPGTRLTVL.

The table lists this clonotype with a few counts. The chain joins TRBV4-1 to TRBJ1-1; D uncertain. The CDR3 loop spans 14 amino acids. Trimming took off 4 bases at V and 0 bases at J, with 9 bases between the two ends. Per the germline V gene, CDR1 is MGHRA and CDR2 is YSYEKL. The CDR3 loop is CASSPASMNTEAFF. CDR3 in DNA: TGCGCCAGCAGCCCAGCGTCCATGAACACTGAAGCTTTCTTT.

This clonotype has ten or more counts. This sequence joins TRBV7-2 and TRBJ1-4; TRBD1 matches 8 bases. The CDR3 runs to 15 residues. After removal of 2 bases from V and 8 bases from J, the junction contained 7 bases not matched to a gene. Germline assignment: CDR1 SGHTA and CDR2 FQGNSA. The CDR3 protein is CASSLSAGGREKLFF. The CDR3 nucleotides read TGTGCCAGCAGCTTATCTGCAGGGGGCCGAGAAAAACTGTTTTTT.

This clonotype was detected only a few times. The chain uses TRBV19 and TRBJ2-1, with 8 bases that match TRBD2. V was pared by 5 bases and J by 9 bases, with 9 bases of the junction left unmatched. Germline assignment: CDR1 LNHDA and CDR2 SQIVND (reference sequence). This CDR3 contains 14 residues. CDR3 in DNA: TGTGCCAGTAGTCCGGGACTAGGGTCGGGTGAGCAGTTCTTC. Its translation: CASSPGLGSGEQFF.

This clonotype came up a few times. The rearrangement uses TRBV7-2 and TRBJ1-5; no definite D call. The CDR3 is 14 amino acids. V lost 1 base and J lost 5, with 9 bases in between. Germline loops: CDR1 SGHTA, CDR2 FQGNSA. CDR3 nucleotide sequence: TGTGCCAGCAGCTTAGGGCCGGGTCATCAGCCCCAGCATTTT. Translating it yields CASSLGPGHQPQHF.

The genes are TRBV7-2 and TRBJ2-7, with 7 bases matching TRBD2. CDR1 SGHTA and CDR2 FQGNSA come from the germline V gene. The V segment lost 2 bases and the J segment 2 bases; nucleotides outside the gene matches: 12. The CDR3 covers 17 residues. The CDR3 region has the DNA TGTGCCAGCAGCTTAACGTTTTCGGGACTACCCCCCTACGAGCAGTACTTC. Amino acids: CASSLTFSGLPPYEQYF. The full variable domain, rest sourced from reference TRBV7-2 and TRBJ2-7, is GAGVSQSPSNKVTEKGKDVELRCDPISGHTALYWYRQSLGQGLEFLIYFQGNSAPDKSGLPSDRFSAERTGGSVSTLTIQRTQQEDSAVYLCASSLTFSGLPPYEQYFGPGTRLTVT.

This sequence joins TRBV4-1 and TRBJ2-1; TRBD2 agrees at 12 bases. J lost 0 bases, V lost 1 base, and 7 bases had no gene match. The CDR3 loop spans 19 amino acids. Germline lookup yields CDR1 MGHRA and CDR2 YSYEKL. The CDR3 reads CASSQASGRATYSYNEQFF. CDR3 coding DNA: TGCGCCAGCAGCCAAGCTAGCGGGAGGGCGACCTACTCCTACAATGAGCAGTTCTTC.

The V gene is TRBV7-2, the J gene TRBJ1-1; tentatively, D is TRBD1 (6 bases). Looked up from germline, CDR1 is SGHTA and CDR2 is FQGNSA. V was cut by 4 bases and J by 0 bases, with 12 bases left in between. The CDR3 sequence is 15 residues long. This chain's CDR3 is CASSYYRVLNTEAFF. CDR3 coding DNA: TGTGCCAGCAGCTATTACAGGGTTTTGAACACTGAAGCTTTCTTT.

The chain recombines TRBV30 with TRBJ2-3; TRBD1 agrees at 7 bases. Germline values: CDR1 GTSNPN, CDR2 SVGIG (reference sequence). This CDR3 has 15 residues. Losses at the gene ends were 5 bases for V and 0 bases for J; bases not matched to a gene: 8. As DNA, the CDR3 is TGTGCCTGGGGAAAGGGGGCGCGGAGCACAGATACGCAGTATTTT. Translating it yields CAWGKGARSTDTQYF.

The V gene is TRBV18, the J gene TRBJ1-1; D is uncertain. Trimming took off 6 bases at V and 1 base at J, with 15 bases between the two ends. The CDR3 has 15 amino acids. Germline V CDR1 and CDR2: KGHSH, LQKENI. The CDR3 DNA reads TGTGCCAGCTCCCAGAGCCAACTGGGGAACACTGAAGCTTTCTTT. Translation: CASSQSQLGNTEAFF.

The J gene is TRBJ2-7, the V gene TRBV28; 10 bases line up with TRBD2. This CDR3 region has 15 residues. V lost 5 bases to trimming and J lost 6 bases; unmatched junction nucleotides: 10. Germline CDR1 is MDHEN and CDR2 is SYDVKM. The CDR3 is CASSTPSGSSLEQYF. For the CDR3, the DNA is TGTGCCAGCAGTACCCCTAGCGGGAGTTCCCTCGAGCAGTACTTC.

Only a few counts were recorded for this clonotype. The V and J genes are TRBV12-3 or TRBV12-4 and TRBJ2-5; 14 nucleotides match TRBD2. Germline trimming cut 6 bases from V and 3 bases from J; bases unmatched to any gene: 9. The CDR3 has 17 residues. CDR3 in DNA: TGTGCCAGCAGCCTCAGACTGGGACTAGCGGGAGAAGAGACCCAGTACTTC. Protein: CASSLRLGLAGEETQYF.

This clonotype was picked up a small number of times. This chain links TRBV6-2 or TRBV6-3 with TRBJ2-7; 7 nucleotides match TRBD1. V trimming: 0 bases; J trimming: 3 bases; junction bases outside the gene matches: 2. The germline V gene has CDR1 MNHEY and CDR2 SVGEGT. CDR3 length: 14 amino acids. The CDR3 bases are TGTGCCAGCAGTTACTCGACAGGGCTCTACGAGCAGTACTTC. Amino acids: CASSYSTGLYEQYF.

The rearrangement links TRBV6-2 or TRBV6-3 to TRBJ2-6, with 9 positions matching TRBD1. The CDR3 is 15 amino acids. CDR1 and CDR2 (germline): MNHEY, SVGEGT. Trimming removed 10 bases from V and 2 bases from J; junction bases left unmatched: 6. CDR3 residues: CATETGGTGANVLTF. For the CDR3, the DNA is TGTGCCACAGAAACAGGGGGCACTGGGGCCAACGTCCTGACTTTC.

This sequence joins TRBV5-8 and TRBJ2-2; no firm D call. There are 19 residues in the CDR3. The germline CDR1 and CDR2 sequences are SGHTS and YDEGEE. V dropped 0 bases and J dropped 4 bases, with 22 bases sitting between them. CDR3 nucleotide sequence: TGTGCCAGCAGCTTGGCGATCACAAACTACGGGCTCAGCACCGGGGAGCTGTTTTTT. It specifies CASSLAITNYGLSTGELFF.

A few counts support this clonotype. V gene TRBV7-9 combines with J gene TRBJ2-7; D is unresolved. The CDR3 is made up of 12 amino acids. From germline, CDR1 is SEHNR and CDR2 FQNEAQ (reference sequence). The V end was cut by 0 bases, the J end by 12 bases, with 12 bases between. The CDR3 here is CASSLAGGHGYV. The CDR3 coding sequence is TGTGCCAGCAGCTTAGCCGGTGGGCACGGGTACGTC.

The chain is built from TRBV20-1 and TRBJ2-1; D call uncertain. The V gene lost 8 bases and the J gene lost 6 bases, with 14 bases spanning the gap. The CDR3 length is 12 residues. Germline V CDR1 and CDR2: DFQATT, SNEGSKA (reference sequence). CDR3 in DNA: TGCAGTTCAAATAGGCCGGGCAATGAGCAGTTCTTC. This codes for CSSNRPGNEQFF.

This clonotype turned up a few times. This chain links TRBV6-5 with TRBJ1-4; D is ambiguous. The germline V and J ends were trimmed by 2 bases and 3 bases, with 7 bases remaining between them. Germline-derived CDR1 and CDR2 are MNHEY and SVGAGI. CDR3 length: 14 amino acids. CDR3 sequence: CASSYAASNEKLFF. The DNA for the CDR3 is TGTGCCAGCAGTTACGCGGCTTCTAATGAAAAACTGTTTTTT.

The sample holds a few counts of this clonotype. V gene TRBV4-1 combines with J gene TRBJ1-1; possible D gene TRBD1, 6 bases. The CDR3 extends over 16 amino acids. Trimming cost V 5 bases and J 3 bases, with 19 bases left between them. Germline CDR1 MGHRA, CDR2 YSYEKL. The CDR3 DNA is TGCGCCAGCAGCAACCTAAGGGGCAGGGGTTACACTGAAGCTTTCTTT. Translating it yields CASSNLRGRGYTEAFF.

The genes are TRBV7-2 and TRBJ1-2; D gene unclear. CDR1 and CDR2 (germline): SGHTA, FQGNSA. V was clipped by 5 bases and J by 2 bases, with 9 bases between them. The CDR3 length is 13 residues. The DNA of the CDR3 is TGTGCCAGCAGCCAACGGGGAAACTATGGCTACACCTTC. Its protein is CASSQRGNYGYTF.